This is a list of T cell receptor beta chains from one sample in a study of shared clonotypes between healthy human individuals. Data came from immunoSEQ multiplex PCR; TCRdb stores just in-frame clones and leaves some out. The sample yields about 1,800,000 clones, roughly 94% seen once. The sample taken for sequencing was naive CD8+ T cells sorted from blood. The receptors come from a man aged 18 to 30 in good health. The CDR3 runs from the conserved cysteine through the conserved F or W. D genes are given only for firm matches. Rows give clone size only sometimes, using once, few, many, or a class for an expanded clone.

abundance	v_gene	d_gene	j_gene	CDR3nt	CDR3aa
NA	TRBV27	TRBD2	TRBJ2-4	TGTGCCAGCAGGACCGCGGGGGACGCCAAAAACATTCAGTACTTC	CASRTAGDAKNIQYF
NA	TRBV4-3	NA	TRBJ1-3	TGCGCCAGCAGCCAAGATCGGACAGACTCTGGAAACACCATATATTTT	CASSQDRTDSGNTIYF
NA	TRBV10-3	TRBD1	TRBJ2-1	TGTGCCATCAGTGTGACCGGGACAGGGGGAATGGATGAGCAGTTCTTC	CAISVTGTGGMDEQFF
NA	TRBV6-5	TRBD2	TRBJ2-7	TGTGCCAGCAGTTACTTCGGGACTAGCGCCTTCTACGAGCAGTACTTC	CASSYFGTSAFYEQYF
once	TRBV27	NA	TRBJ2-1	TGTGCCAGCAGTTTAATCCCACATTCGACAGAGTACAATGAGCAGTTCTTC	CASSLIPHSTEYNEQFF
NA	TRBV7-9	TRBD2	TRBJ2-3	TGTGCCAGCAGCCCAGGACTATCCACTAGCGGGAGCACAGATACGCAGTATTTT	CASSPGLSTSGSTDTQYF
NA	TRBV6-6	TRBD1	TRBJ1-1	TGTGCCAGCAGTTACCCGCGGACAGGCTTGGCTGAAGCTTTCTTT	CASSYPRTGLAEAFF
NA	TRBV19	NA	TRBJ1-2	TGTGCCAGTAGTATAGATCTGTACGGAAACTATGGCTACACCTTC	CASSIDLYGNYGYTF
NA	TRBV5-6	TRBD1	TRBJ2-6	TGTGCCAGCAGCACCCTGACAGGGGCTGGGGCCAACGTCCCGACTTTC	CASSTLTGAGANVPTF
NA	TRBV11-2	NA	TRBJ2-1	TGTGCCAGCACCCGGCCGACGGGCAATGAGCAGTTCTTC	CASTRPTGNEQFF
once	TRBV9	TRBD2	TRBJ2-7	TGTGCCAGCAGCGTAGGTAGCGGGAGTGGAGAGCAGTACTTC	CASSVGSGSGEQYF
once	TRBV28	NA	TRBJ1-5	TGTGCCAGCAGGCCCTCCAGGGCCCCGCCACATCAGCCCCAGCATTTT	CASRPSRAPPHQPQHF
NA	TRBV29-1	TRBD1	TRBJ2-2	TGCAGCGCCGGGACAGTCAACACCGGGGAGCTGTTTTTT	CSAGTVNTGELFF
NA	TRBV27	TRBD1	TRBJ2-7	TGTGCCAGCAGTCCCGCGACAGGGGGATCCTACGAGCAGTACTTC	CASSPATGGSYEQYF
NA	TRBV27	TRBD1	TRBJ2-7	TGTGCCAGCACCGCAACAGGGGCCGGCTCCTACGAGCAGTACTTC	CASTATGAGSYEQYF
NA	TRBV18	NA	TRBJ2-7	TGTGCCAGCTCACCACCCGACGGGGTGGACTACGAGCAGTACTTC	CASSPPDGVDYEQYF
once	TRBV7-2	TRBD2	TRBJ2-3	TGTGCCAGCAGCTGGCGTCCCTTCGGGGAGGGCCTCACAGATACGCAGTATTTT	CASSWRPFGEGLTDTQYF
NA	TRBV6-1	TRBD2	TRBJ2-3	TGTGCCAGCAGGGCGGGAGGGTGGACAGATACGCAGTATTTT	CASRAGGWTDTQYF
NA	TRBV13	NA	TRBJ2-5	TGTGCCAGCAGCCCGGGACTGTCCCCCTCAGAGACCCAGTACTTC	CASSPGLSPSETQYF
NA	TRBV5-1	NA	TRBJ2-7	TGCGCCAGCAGCGTTGGACTGGCCAGGGACTACGAGCAGTACTTC	CASSVGLARDYEQYF
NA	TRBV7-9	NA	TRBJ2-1	TGTGCCAGCAGCTTAGATTTGTGGGACTCCCTGGGTAATGAGCAGTTCTTC	CASSLDLWDSLGNEQFF
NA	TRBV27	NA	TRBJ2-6	TGTGCCAGCAGTTTATCTACTGGGGCCAACGTCCTGACTTTC	CASSLSTGANVLTF
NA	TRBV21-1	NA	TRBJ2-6	TGTGCCAGCAGCAACGTCAGGAGCTCTGGGGCCAACGTCCTGACTTTC	CASSNVRSSGANVLTF
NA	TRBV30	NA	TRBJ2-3	TGTGCCTTCCAGGGTTACACAGATACGCAGTATTTT	CAFQGYTDTQYF
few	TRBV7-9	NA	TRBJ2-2	TGTGCCAGCAGCTTAACAGAGAACACCGGGGAGCTGTTTTTT	CASSLTENTGELFF
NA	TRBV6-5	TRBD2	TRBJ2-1	TGTGCCAGCAACCCGGGACTACGAAACAATGAGCAGTTCTTC	CASNPGLRNNEQFF
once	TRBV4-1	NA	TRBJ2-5	TGCGCCAGCAGCCAAGAGCCCAAAGAGACCCAGTACTTC	CASSQEPKETQYF
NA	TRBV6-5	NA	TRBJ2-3	TGTGCCAGCAGTTACACCCCGGCAGACACAGATACGCAGTATTTT	CASSYTPADTDTQYF
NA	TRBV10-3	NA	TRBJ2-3	TGTGCCATCAGTGAGTCGACAGGACTAGTAGCCGCAGATACGCAGTATTTT	CAISESTGLVAADTQYF
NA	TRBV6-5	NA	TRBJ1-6	TGTGCCAGCGGGCGGGGGCTCACCTATAATTCACCCCTCCACTTT	CASGRGLTYNSPLHF
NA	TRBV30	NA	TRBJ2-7	TGTGCCTGGAGTGTACTCGGAGAGGGTCCATCGGTCGAGCAGTACTTC	CAWSVLGEGPSVEQYF
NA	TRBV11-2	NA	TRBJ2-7	TGTGCCAGCAGCTTAGGGGACCACTACGAGCAGTACTTC	CASSLGDHYEQYF
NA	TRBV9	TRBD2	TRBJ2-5	TGTGCCAGCAGCGTAGTCGGGGGGCAAGAGACCCAGTACTTC	CASSVVGGQETQYF
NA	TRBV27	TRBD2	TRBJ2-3	TGTGCCAGCAGTCCCGGGACTAGCGGGGCGGATACGCAGTATTTT	CASSPGTSGADTQYF
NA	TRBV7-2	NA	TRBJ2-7	TGTGCCAGCAGCTTCGGACAGCATACGAGCTCCTACGAGCAGTACTTC	CASSFGQHTSSYEQYF
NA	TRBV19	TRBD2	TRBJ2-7	TGTGCCAGTAGTGCTAGCGGGAGTGGATGGGAGCAGTACTTC	CASSASGSGWEQYF
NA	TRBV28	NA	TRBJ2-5	TGTGCCACCAATTCCAACCTAAACCCGGGACCCCGGAGGGTCCAAGAGACCCAGTACTTC	CATNSNLNPGPRRVQETQYF
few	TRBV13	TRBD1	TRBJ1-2	TGTGCCAGCAGCTTTCAAACAGGGGGCTATGGCTACACCTTC	CASSFQTGGYGYTF
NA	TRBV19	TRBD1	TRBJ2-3	TGTGCCAGTAGTATTGGGACAGGGACAGATACGCAGTATTTT	CASSIGTGTDTQYF
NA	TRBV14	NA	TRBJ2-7	TGTGCCAGCAGCCAAGACCACGAGCAGTACTTC	CASSQDHEQYF
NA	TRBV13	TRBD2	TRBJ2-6	TGTGCCAGCAGCCTACGACTAGCGGGGTTGACTGGGGCCAACGTCCTGACTTTC	CASSLRLAGLTGANVLTF
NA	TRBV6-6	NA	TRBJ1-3	TGTGCCACTCTTCCCGGACCGAGAAGCTCTGGAAACACCATATATTTT	CATLPGPRSSGNTIYF
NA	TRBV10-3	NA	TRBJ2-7	TGTGCCATCAGTGACATAAGCAGCGAGCAGTACTTC	CAISDISSEQYF
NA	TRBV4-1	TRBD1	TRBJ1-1	TGCGCCAGCAGCCAAGGGACAGGAGAAGCTTTCTTT	CASSQGTGEAFF
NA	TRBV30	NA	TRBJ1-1	TGTGCCTGGATTCCGGGGCTGAACACTGAAGCTTTCTTT	CAWIPGLNTEAFF
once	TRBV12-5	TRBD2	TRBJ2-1	TGTGCTAGTGGTCCCGGGACTAGCGGCAATGAGCAGTTCTTC	CASGPGTSGNEQFF
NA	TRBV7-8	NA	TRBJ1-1	TGTGCCAGCAGCTTAATTTCAACGAACACTGAAGCTTTCTTT	CASSLISTNTEAFF
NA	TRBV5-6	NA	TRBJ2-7	TGTGCCAGCAGCTTAGAGAGCAGGTTCTACGAGCAGTACTTC	CASSLESRFYEQYF
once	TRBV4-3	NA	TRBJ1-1	TGCGCCAGCAGCCAAGGGCGGAACACTGAAGCTTTCTTT	CASSQGRNTEAFF
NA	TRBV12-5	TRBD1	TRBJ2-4	TGTGCTAGTGGTTTGGGTCAGGGGGCATACATTCAGTACTTC	CASGLGQGAYIQYF
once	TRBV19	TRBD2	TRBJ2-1	TGTGCCAGTAGTCATGGGACTAGCGGGAGTGAGCAGTTCTTC	CASSHGTSGSEQFF
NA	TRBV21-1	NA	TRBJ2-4	TGTGCCAGCAGCAAAGAAGAGGGGGCAGTTCCAATTAGGGCCAAAAACATTCAGTACTTC	CASSKEEGAVPIRAKNIQYF
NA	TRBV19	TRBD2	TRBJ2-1	TGTGCCAGTAGTTATGAAGCGGGGGGCGGGTATGTTGAGCAGTTCTTC	CASSYEAGGGYVEQFF